Included here is one T cell receptor beta chain sequence, with context. The data were obtained in a study of cytomegalovirus exposure and HLA in healthy donors. J gave up 6 bases and V 0 bases, and 4 bases lay outside the gene matches. The length of the CDR3 is 15 residues. The germline gives CDR1 SGHRS, CDR2 YFSETQ. PCR amplification relied on 60 Vbeta primers (plus 13 Jbeta primers). Measured with immunoSEQ multiplex PCR; TCRdb has only the in-frame clones, and not every one. Listed are around 140,000 clones; around 1.6% falls within the top ten. The TCR comes from a man between 18 and 35 years old in good health and CMV-seronegative. The specimen sequenced was PBMCs. The V gene is TRBV5-1, the J gene TRBJ1-4; 8 bases align to TRBD1. This CDR3 reads CASSLDDRGYEKLFF. CDR3 nucleotides: TGCGCCAGCAGCTTGGATGACAGGGGTTATGAAAAACTGTTTTTT.